This T cell receptor beta chain appears in the sequencing data of a study of shared clonotypes between healthy human individuals. Findings and caveats of the study: The authors expected sequencing depth to affect clonotype sharing among donors. On the whole, naive subsets had larger estimated richness than memory subsets had. Sequencing of the sorted subsets was shown by rarefaction to be incomplete despite large depth.

Points on this clone: Its matching antigen is unknown.

TCRdb's copy holds only in-frame clones and misses some; the assay was immunoSEQ multiplex PCR. This table holds 1.5 million to 2.5 million clones, about 95% found once. Positively selected for CCR7, the CD45RO-negative cells used as naive CD8 cells excluded terminally differentiated effector memory CD45RA+ cells. Germline assignment: CDR1 GTSNPN and CDR2 SVGIG (reference sequence). This CDR3 region has 14 residues. V trimming: 3 bases; J trimming: 7 bases; junction bases outside the gene matches: 6. The sample taken for sequencing was naive CD8+ T cells sorted from blood. The V and J genes are TRBV30 and TRBJ1-5; 10 bases are a match to TRBD1. The origin of this receptor is a young man in good health. This chain's CDR3 is CAWSGGQGFQPQHF. The CDR3, as DNA: TGTGCCTGGAGCGGGGGACAGGGGTTCCAGCCCCAGCATTTT.